This paragraph reports one T cell receptor beta chain. The data were taken from a study of blood T cell repertoires in COVID-19. Study as a whole: Italy, Spain and the United States were the sources of the convalescent and acute COVID-19 samples.

Germline CDR1 and CDR2: SGHDN and FVKESK. Trimming left V 1 base short and J 9 bases short, with 16 bases between. This CDR3 is 15 amino acids long. Per the original data handling: Estimation of nucleated cell counts relied on the amplification of reference gene primers. Measured with immunoSEQ multiplex PCR; TCRdb has only the in-frame clones, and not every one. The V and J calls and the clone size are those of that table, but D and trimming were determined from the DNA. The sample lists 140,000 to 150,000 clones, roughly 90% occurring once. V gene TRBV14 combines with J gene TRBJ2-1; D might be TRBD2 (6 bases). The origin of this receptor is a man between 60 and 70 years old with active or convalescent COVID-19. Sequencing was carried out using peripheral blood. The chain's CDR3 is CASSQVRGRKSEQFF. CDR3 coding DNA: TGTGCCAGCAGCCAAGTCCGGGGGAGGAAGAGTGAGCAGTTCTTC.